The clone carrying this T cell receptor beta chain was picked up one time. Trimming shortened V by 4 bases and J by 5 bases, and 8 bases separated the two germline ends. This CDR3 spans 12 amino acids. CDR1 is SGHTA and CDR2 is FQGNSA in the germline V gene. The data belong to a study of blood T cell repertoires in COVID-19. Background on the study: T cells, B-cell-depleted T cells, or PBMCs supplied cDNA or gDNA.

Original data processing: By means of reference gene primer amplification, nucleated cell counts were estimated. Profiled with immunoSEQ multiplex PCR; TCRdb holds only in-frame clones, not every one. V and J calls and clone size are as listed in that table; D and trimming were resolved from the DNA. This table holds some 60,000 clones, approximately 83% found once. The chain has TRBV7-2 and TRBJ1-2; perhaps TRBD1 as D (6 bases). The sample was peripheral blood. The receptor was isolated from an elderly woman with acute or convalescent COVID-19. The CDR3 loop reads CASSSTGYGYTF. The CDR3 nucleotides read TGTGCCAGCAGCTCGACAGGATATGGCTACACCTTC.